The rows below give T cell receptor beta chains drawn from one sample of a study of T cells after posttransplantation cyclophosphamide. Assay used: immunoSEQ multiplex PCR; TCRdb lists only in-frame clones, some missing. The sample contains under 7,500 clones, 70% to 85% of which appear only once. Source: CD4+ T cells sorted from blood, taken 350 to 370 days after allogeneic stem cell transplant with posttransplant cyclophosphamide. The receptors were sampled from a male patient in his fifties who received an allogeneic stem cell transplant from a related donor and was CMV-positive. Some T cells may be graft donor cells. Both conserved end residues are part of each CDR3. A D gene is named only where the DNA matches it firmly. Some rows mark clone size as missing; the rest say once, few, many or name a class of expanded clone.

v_gene	d_gene	abundance	j_gene	CDR3nt	CDR3aa
TRBV7-2	TRBD2	-	TRBJ2-5	TGTGCCAGCAGCTTAGAAAGCGGGAGGGCCGCGACCCAGTACTTC	CASSLESGRAATQYF
TRBV9	TRBD1	-	TRBJ2-3	TGTGCCAGCAGCCGCAGAGGGACAGGGCTAGATACGCAGTATTTT	CASSRRGTGLDTQYF
TRBV2	-	-	TRBJ2-5	TGTGCCAGCAGTATTAGATTGCTGGAGACCCAGTACTTC	CASSIRLLETQYF
TRBV6-1	-	-	TRBJ1-4	TGTGCCAGCAGTGAACTAGGGGCCCCTAATGAAAAACTGTTTTTT	CASSELGAPNEKLFF
TRBV11-2	TRBD1	-	TRBJ1-4	TGTGCCAGCAGCTCGCGGACAGGGGATACTATAACTAATGAAAAACTGTTTTTT	CASSSRTGDTITNEKLFF
TRBV6-1	TRBD1	-	TRBJ1-5	TGTGCCATCGAAAAGGACAGGAATCAGCCCCAGCATTTT	CAIEKDRNQPQHF
TRBV28	TRBD1	few	TRBJ2-3	TGTGCCAGCACCATACAGGGGGCCAGCACAGATACGCAGTATTTT	CASTIQGASTDTQYF
TRBV6-8	-	-	TRBJ1-2	TGTGCCAGCAGTTACTCACCCAGGGGAAGTCACTATGGCTACACCTTC	CASSYSPRGSHYGYTF
TRBV5-4	TRBD1	-	TRBJ2-7	TGTGCCAGCAGCTCACAGGGGGCGCGTTACGAGCAGTACTTC	CASSSQGARYEQYF
TRBV7-6	TRBD2	-	TRBJ2-2	TGTGCCAGCAGCTTAGTCGGGGGGGCCTTATCCGGGGAGCTGTTTTTT	CASSLVGGALSGELFF
TRBV7-2	TRBD1	-	TRBJ2-1	TGTGCCAGCAGCTTACAGGGGGCCAATGAGCAGTTCTTC	CASSLQGANEQFF
TRBV27	TRBD1	-	TRBJ1-2	TGTGCCAGCAGCCGGACAGGTCATAGGGTCTACACCTTC	CASSRTGHRVYTF
TRBV29-1	-	-	TRBJ1-3	TGCAGCGTTGGCGGGGCCTCGCGTGGAAACACCATATATTTT	CSVGGASRGNTIYF
TRBV9	TRBD2	-	TRBJ2-7	TGTGCCAGCAGCGTAGCGCCGGGACTAGAAAAGGGATACGAGCAGTACTTC	CASSVAPGLEKGYEQYF
TRBV20-1	-	-	TRBJ1-6	TGCAGTGCTACTATGAATTCACCCCTCCACTTT	CSATMNSPLHF
TRBV29-1	TRBD1	-	TRBJ2-1	TGCAGCGCCAGACAGGGGGCGGTTAGCGGGTCCCAGCAGTTCTTC	CSARQGAVSGSQQFF
TRBV7-3	-	-	TRBJ1-3	TGTGCCAGCAGCTTATCTTATGGAAACACCATATATTTT	CASSLSYGNTIYF
TRBV5-1	-	-	TRBJ1-5	TGCGCCAGCAGCGGGGGGGAAGGCCTTAATCAGCCCCAGCATTTT	CASSGGEGLNQPQHF
TRBV19	-	-	TRBJ2-2	TGTGCCAGTAGTATGTACAGCGGGAACACCGGGGAGCTGTTTTTT	CASSMYSGNTGELFF
TRBV4-2	-	-	TRBJ2-5	TGTGCCAGCAGCCGGAACACACTAGAGGCTCAAGAGACCCAGTACTTC	CASSRNTLEAQETQYF